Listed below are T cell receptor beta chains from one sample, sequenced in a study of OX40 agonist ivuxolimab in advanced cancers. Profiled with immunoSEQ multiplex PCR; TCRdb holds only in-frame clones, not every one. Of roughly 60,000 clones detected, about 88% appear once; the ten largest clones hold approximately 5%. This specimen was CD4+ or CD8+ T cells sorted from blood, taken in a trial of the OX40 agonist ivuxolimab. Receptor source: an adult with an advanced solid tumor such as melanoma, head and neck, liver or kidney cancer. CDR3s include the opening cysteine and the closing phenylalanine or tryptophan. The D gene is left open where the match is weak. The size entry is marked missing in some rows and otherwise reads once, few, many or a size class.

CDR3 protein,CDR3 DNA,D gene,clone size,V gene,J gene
CASSKGTNQPQHF,TGTGCCAGTAGCAAGGGTACCAATCAGCCCCAGCATTTT,-,few,TRBV19,TRBJ1-5
CASSQGESGELFF,TGTGCCAGCAGCCAGGGGGAGTCTGGGGAGCTGTTTTTT,TRBD1,once,TRBV6-5,TRBJ2-2
CASRTMGYGLASGEQFF,TGTGCCAGTCGAACAATGGGGTACGGACTAGCCTCCGGTGAGCAGTTCTTC,TRBD2,-,TRBV19,TRBJ2-1
CASSREGKETQYF,TGTGCCAGCAGTCGAGAGGGGAAAGAGACCCAGTACTTC,-,-,TRBV28,TRBJ2-5
CASRFGEESDTQYF,TGTGCCAGTAGATTTGGGGAGGAATCAGATACGCAGTATTTT,-,-,TRBV19,TRBJ2-3
CASSQPGTSVREQFF,TGCGCCAGCAGCCAACCAGGGACTAGCGTAAGGGAGCAGTTCTTC,TRBD2,-,TRBV4-1,TRBJ2-1
CASSLTGTAFF,TGTGCCAGCAGCTTGACAGGGACAGCTTTCTTT,-,-,TRBV5-5,TRBJ1-1
CASSTTPGNYGYTF,TGTGCCAGCAGTACAACCCCGGGAAACTATGGCTACACCTTC,-,-,TRBV28,TRBJ1-2
CASSQGGTMNTEAFF,TGCGCCAGCAGCCAAGGGGGGACGATGAACACTGAAGCTTTCTTT,-,-,TRBV4-1,TRBJ1-1
CAWSASFGELFF,TGTGCCTGGAGTGCAAGCTTCGGGGAGCTGTTTTTT,-,-,TRBV30,TRBJ2-2
CASSQAGRFSGANVLTF,TGCGCCAGCAGCCAAGCGGGACGCTTCTCTGGGGCCAACGTCCTGACTTTC,-,-,TRBV4-1,TRBJ2-6
CASSRDTYTGELFF,TGTGCCAGCAGCCGGGACACCTACACCGGGGAGCTGTTTTTT,-,-,TRBV25-1,TRBJ2-2
CASSLMTTDTQYF,TGTGCCAGCAGCTTGATGACAACAGATACGCAGTATTTT,-,few,TRBV5-4,TRBJ2-3
CAWSEGGLSYEQYF,TGTGCCTGGAGTGAGGGGGGTCTCTCCTACGAGCAGTACTTC,-,-,TRBV30,TRBJ2-7
CASSEALLDRSYEQYF,TGTGCCAGCAGTGAAGCGCTATTGGACAGGTCCTACGAGCAGTACTTC,TRBD1,-,TRBV6-1,TRBJ2-7
CASSYSSGRGRTGELFF,TGTGCCAGCAGCTACTCTAGCGGGAGGGGTCGGACCGGGGAGCTGTTTTTT,TRBD2,-,TRBV7-3,TRBJ2-2
CAISEFYRGNTEAFF,TGTGCCATCAGTGAGTTTTACAGGGGGAACACTGAAGCTTTCTTT,TRBD1,-,TRBV10-3,TRBJ1-1
CASTGLEKETQYF,TGTGCCAGTACGGGACTGGAAAAAGAGACCCAGTACTTC,-,-,TRBV19,TRBJ2-5
CASSLVGGGTGTQYF,TGTGCCAGCAGCTTGGTCGGGGGGGGAACTGGCACGCAGTATTTT,TRBD2,-,TRBV5-6,TRBJ2-3
CASSFDLGGNTEAFF,TGCGCCAGCAGCTTTGACTTAGGGGGTAACACTGAAGCTTTCTTT,-,-,TRBV5-1,TRBJ1-1
CASSLVGRDSYEQYF,TGTGCCAGCAGCTTGGTAGGGAGGGACTCCTACGAGCAGTACTTC,TRBD2,-,TRBV5-6,TRBJ2-7
CAWMPAGAGGLGNEQFF,TGTGCCTGGATGCCGGCGGGGGCGGGAGGGCTGGGAAATGAGCAGTTCTTC,TRBD2,-,TRBV30,TRBJ2-1
CASSLEFDYGYTF,TGTGCCAGCAGTTTAGAGTTTGACTATGGCTACACCTTC,-,-,TRBV28,TRBJ1-2
CASSPPLYQETQYF,TGTGCCAGCAGCCCCCCTTTGTACCAAGAGACCCAGTACTTC,-,-,TRBV7-3,TRBJ2-5
CASSSGIFGPQHF,TGTGCCAGCAGCTCAGGGATATTCGGGCCCCAGCATTTT,-,few,TRBV28,TRBJ1-5
CASTVQGGITEAFF,TGTGCCAGCACGGTACAGGGTGGGATCACTGAAGCTTTCTTT,-,few,TRBV28,TRBJ1-1
CASSPGQGASYEQYF,TGTGCCAGCAGCCCAGGACAGGGGGCCTCCTACGAGCAGTACTTC,TRBD1,-,TRBV2,TRBJ2-7
CASSDLLDSEQFF,TGTGCCAGCAGTGACCTACTAGACAGTGAGCAGTTCTTC,-,once,TRBV6-4,TRBJ2-1
CASSLEPPWGQVGPQHF,TGTGCCAGCAGCTTAGAACCGCCGTGGGGGCAAGTTGGGCCCCAGCATTTT,-,-,TRBV7-9,TRBJ1-5
CASSLGTQETQYF,TGTGCCAGCAGCCTAGGGACCCAAGAGACCCAGTACTTC,-,-,TRBV5-6,TRBJ2-5
CASRSGTPFNSPLHF,TGTGCCAGCCGAAGCGGAACCCCTTTTAATTCACCCCTCCACTTT,-,-,TRBV6-4,TRBJ1-6
CASSSSYQETQYF,TGTGCCAGCAGTTCCTCGTACCAAGAGACCCAGTACTTC,-,-,TRBV27,TRBJ2-5
CASKYNRVTYEQYF,TGTGCCAGCAAGTACAACCGGGTTACCTACGAGCAGTACTTC,-,-,TRBV28,TRBJ2-7
CASSLERGRTYEQYF,TGTGCCAGCAGCTTAGAGCGGGGCCGGACCTACGAGCAGTACTTC,TRBD2,-,TRBV7-2,TRBJ2-7
CASSRAGGRTDTQYF,TGCGCCAGCAGCCGTGCAGGGGGTAGGACAGATACGCAGTATTTT,TRBD1,-,TRBV4-1,TRBJ2-3
CASSFRVGAGEETQYF,TGTGCCAGCAGCTTCCGAGTGGGAGCGGGAGAAGAGACCCAGTACTTC,TRBD2,-,TRBV7-2,TRBJ2-5
CASSLDIAAGYNEQFF,TGTGCCAGCAGCTTAGATATTGCGGCGGGGTACAATGAGCAGTTCTTC,-,-,TRBV11-2,TRBJ2-1
CASSSRIGGDEQYF,TGTGCCAGCAGCTCCCGAATCGGGGGGGACGAGCAGTACTTC,TRBD2,-,TRBV5-6,TRBJ2-7
CASSSHRDSSSYEQYF,TGTGCCAGCAGTTCTCACCGGGACAGCAGCTCCTACGAGCAGTACTTC,TRBD1,-,TRBV28,TRBJ2-7
CASTPGGDTQYF,TGTGCCAGCACTCCGGGGGGCGATACGCAGTATTTT,-,once,TRBV2,TRBJ2-3
CASSPTSVSYEQYF,TGTGCCAGCAGTCCTACTAGCGTGTCCTACGAGCAGTACTTC,TRBD2,-,TRBV11-3,TRBJ2-7
CASSFTYREVIQYF,TGTGCCAGCAGTTTTACATACAGGGAGGTCATTCAGTACTTC,-,-,TRBV28,TRBJ2-4
CASSESRGLGNEQFF,TGTGCCAGCAGTGAATCCCGGGGGCTGGGTAATGAGCAGTTCTTC,-,-,TRBV25-1,TRBJ2-1
CASSLNGGRSTEAFF,TGTGCCAGCAGCTTAAACGGGGGGAGGAGCACTGAAGCTTTCTTT,-,-,TRBV7-3,TRBJ1-1
CASSLQREVGYEQYF,TGTGCCAGCAGCCTACAGCGGGAGGTGGGCTACGAGCAGTACTTC,TRBD2,few,TRBV2,TRBJ2-7
CASSPPGAAVGYTF,TGTGCCAGCAGTCCCCCCGGCGCCGCGGTGGGCTACACCTTC,-,-,TRBV14,TRBJ1-2